This TCR beta chain stems from a study of CD8+CD57+ T cells in acquired aplastic anemia (dated by TCRdb to the late 2010s). Concerning the study at large: Extracted DNA from sorted CD4+ and CD8+ cells averaged about 3 ug, ranging from roughly 0.19 to 27.4 ug. An average of approximately 10 million reads for CD4+ cells and under 12 million reads for CD8+ cells was obtained from healthy donor samples.

Genomic DNA served as template for TCR beta VDJ combination and CDR3 sequence profiling. An Illumina HiSeq 2000 was used for TCR repertoire sequencing. In the authors' own workflow: Repertoire assessment relied on Simpson's diversity index, CDR3 size and DJ length profiles, and TRBV/TRBJ rearrangement plots. The most abundant DNA sequence in the deep sequencing data was taken as the immunodominant clone. CDR3 amino acid sequences were screened for sharing across subjects and were compared with published repertoires and the VDJdb database. TCRdb reanalyzed the raw reads on its own, using fastp at Q25 for trimming and MiXCR for clone calling, and kept in-frame beta chains. Each entry merges the rows of one CDR3 protein and shows their most common DNA and genes. Clone size and V and J calls follow TCRdb, not the original study. The sample data list more than 45,000 distinct CDR3 sequences, and about two thirds of these were observed just once. Around a third of the sample comes from the top ten.

On the study overall, not on this receptor specifically: Around 31 CD8+ CDR3 sequences were shared between patients and controls but appeared highly expressed in patients and within their immunodominant clones. No significant difference in CD8+ Simpson's diversity was found between patients and healthy controls (P=0.060).

As for this clonotype: Its specific antigen is unknown. A read error may produce the germline difference seen at one junction end.

In this study, sorted CD4+ and CD8+ T cells from the blood of healthy subjects and of severe aplastic anemia patients had their TCR repertoires deep-sequenced. Ficoll-Paque density gradient centrifugation was used to isolate peripheral blood mononuclear cells. Before DNA was extracted, CD4+ and CD8+ T cells were sorted using either FACS or magnetic beads. CDR3 length: 13 amino acids, cysteine to phenylalanine. CDR3 DNA only is kept here, 39 bases in frame from base 1. Taken from the germline V gene (reference sequence), the CDR1 and CDR2 loops are DFQATT and SNEGSKA. In this chain, TRBV20-1 is recombined with TRBJ1-1; TRBD1 is possibly the D segment (6 matching bases). The TCR originated in a human donor in good health, serving as a control. The material sequenced was sorted CD4+, CD8+, or CD8+CD57+ T cells (not recorded which) from PBMCs. The DNA sequence follows: TGCAGTGCTAGCGGGGGCTTGAACACTGAAGCTTCCTTT. This codes for CSASGGLNTEASF.